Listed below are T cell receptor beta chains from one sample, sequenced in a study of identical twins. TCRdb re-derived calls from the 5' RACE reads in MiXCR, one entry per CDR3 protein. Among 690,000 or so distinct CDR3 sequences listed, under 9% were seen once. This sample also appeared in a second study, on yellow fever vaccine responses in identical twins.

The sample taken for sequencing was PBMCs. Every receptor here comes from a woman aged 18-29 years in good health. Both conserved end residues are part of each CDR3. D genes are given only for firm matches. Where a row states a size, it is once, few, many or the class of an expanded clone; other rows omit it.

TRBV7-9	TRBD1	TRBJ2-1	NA	CASSSGTGDNEQFF	TGTGCCAGCAGCTCAGGGACAGGGGATAATGAGCAGTTCTTC
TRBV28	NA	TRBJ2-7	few	CASSPSKPYEQYF	TGTGCCAGCAGTCCAAGTAAGCCCTACGAGCAGTACTTC
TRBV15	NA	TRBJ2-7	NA	CATSRNREIEQYF	TGTGCCACCAGCAGAAACAGAGAGATTGAGCAGTACTTC
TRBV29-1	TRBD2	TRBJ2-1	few	CSVGGVSGDKNEQFF	TGCAGCGTTGGGGGTGTTAGCGGGGACAAGAATGAGCAGTTCTTC
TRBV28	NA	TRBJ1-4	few	CASSLIGGTGITNEKLFF	TGTGCCAGCAGTTTGATAGGGGGGACGGGAATCACTAATGAAAAACTGTTTTTT
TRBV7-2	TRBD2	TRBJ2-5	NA	CASSERGVYQETQYF	TGTGCCAGCAGCGAGCGGGGGGTTTACCAAGAGACCCAGTACTTC
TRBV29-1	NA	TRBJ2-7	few	CSVEGATSVSSYEQYF	TGCAGCGTTGAGGGGGCAACGTCAGTCAGTTCCTACGAGCAGTACTTC
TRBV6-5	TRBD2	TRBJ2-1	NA	CASSYSSSGGGNEQFF	TGTGCCAGCAGTTACTCGAGTAGCGGGGGGGGGAATGAGCAGTTCTTC
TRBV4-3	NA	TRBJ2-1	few	CASSQGGREQFF	TGCGCCAGCAGCCAAGGGGGGCGTGAGCAGTTCTTC
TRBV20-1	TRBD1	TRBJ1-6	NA	CSAWGQINSPLHF	TGCAGTGCCTGGGGACAGATTAATTCACCCCTCCACTTT
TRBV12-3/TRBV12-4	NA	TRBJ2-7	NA	CASSVSGGPYQYF	TGTGCCAGCAGTGTGTCGGGGGGCCCGTATCAGTACTTC